This T cell receptor beta chain was profiled in a study of neurological immune-mediated disorders. 5'RACE generated cDNA with 10-nucleotide random UMIs. TCRdb re-analysed the 5' RACE reads in MiXCR, keeping a single row per CDR3 protein. The data contain roughly 100,000 distinct CDR3 sequences, 3% to 4.5% of them seen just once; the ten biggest clones take up around 6%. This clonotype was seen at least ten times. Its antigen is unidentified. Findings and limits, study-wide: None of the CDR3 amino acid sequences found in expanded clones was shared across subjects. This suggests that the TCR-beta repertoires were private in all groups. There was no clinical or MRI feature that showed an association with the multiple sclerosis repertoire cluster. Grouping of repertoires by phylogeny put those of 18 of 34 multiple sclerosis patients into a single related-CDR3 cluster, a possible signature.

Germline CDR1 DFQATT, CDR2 SNEGSKA (reference sequence). The CDR3 loop spans 14 amino acids. The V gene lost 6 bases and the J gene lost 5 bases, with 20 bases spanning the gap. The source is a woman under 30 with multiple sclerosis. The chain uses TRBV20-1 and TRBJ2-7, with D possibly TRBD1 on 6 matching bases. Sequencing input: PBMCs. In nucleotides, the CDR3 is TGCAGTGCACCTTCAATTCAGGGGTCCCACGAGCAGTACTTC. Residues: CSAPSIQGSHEQYF.